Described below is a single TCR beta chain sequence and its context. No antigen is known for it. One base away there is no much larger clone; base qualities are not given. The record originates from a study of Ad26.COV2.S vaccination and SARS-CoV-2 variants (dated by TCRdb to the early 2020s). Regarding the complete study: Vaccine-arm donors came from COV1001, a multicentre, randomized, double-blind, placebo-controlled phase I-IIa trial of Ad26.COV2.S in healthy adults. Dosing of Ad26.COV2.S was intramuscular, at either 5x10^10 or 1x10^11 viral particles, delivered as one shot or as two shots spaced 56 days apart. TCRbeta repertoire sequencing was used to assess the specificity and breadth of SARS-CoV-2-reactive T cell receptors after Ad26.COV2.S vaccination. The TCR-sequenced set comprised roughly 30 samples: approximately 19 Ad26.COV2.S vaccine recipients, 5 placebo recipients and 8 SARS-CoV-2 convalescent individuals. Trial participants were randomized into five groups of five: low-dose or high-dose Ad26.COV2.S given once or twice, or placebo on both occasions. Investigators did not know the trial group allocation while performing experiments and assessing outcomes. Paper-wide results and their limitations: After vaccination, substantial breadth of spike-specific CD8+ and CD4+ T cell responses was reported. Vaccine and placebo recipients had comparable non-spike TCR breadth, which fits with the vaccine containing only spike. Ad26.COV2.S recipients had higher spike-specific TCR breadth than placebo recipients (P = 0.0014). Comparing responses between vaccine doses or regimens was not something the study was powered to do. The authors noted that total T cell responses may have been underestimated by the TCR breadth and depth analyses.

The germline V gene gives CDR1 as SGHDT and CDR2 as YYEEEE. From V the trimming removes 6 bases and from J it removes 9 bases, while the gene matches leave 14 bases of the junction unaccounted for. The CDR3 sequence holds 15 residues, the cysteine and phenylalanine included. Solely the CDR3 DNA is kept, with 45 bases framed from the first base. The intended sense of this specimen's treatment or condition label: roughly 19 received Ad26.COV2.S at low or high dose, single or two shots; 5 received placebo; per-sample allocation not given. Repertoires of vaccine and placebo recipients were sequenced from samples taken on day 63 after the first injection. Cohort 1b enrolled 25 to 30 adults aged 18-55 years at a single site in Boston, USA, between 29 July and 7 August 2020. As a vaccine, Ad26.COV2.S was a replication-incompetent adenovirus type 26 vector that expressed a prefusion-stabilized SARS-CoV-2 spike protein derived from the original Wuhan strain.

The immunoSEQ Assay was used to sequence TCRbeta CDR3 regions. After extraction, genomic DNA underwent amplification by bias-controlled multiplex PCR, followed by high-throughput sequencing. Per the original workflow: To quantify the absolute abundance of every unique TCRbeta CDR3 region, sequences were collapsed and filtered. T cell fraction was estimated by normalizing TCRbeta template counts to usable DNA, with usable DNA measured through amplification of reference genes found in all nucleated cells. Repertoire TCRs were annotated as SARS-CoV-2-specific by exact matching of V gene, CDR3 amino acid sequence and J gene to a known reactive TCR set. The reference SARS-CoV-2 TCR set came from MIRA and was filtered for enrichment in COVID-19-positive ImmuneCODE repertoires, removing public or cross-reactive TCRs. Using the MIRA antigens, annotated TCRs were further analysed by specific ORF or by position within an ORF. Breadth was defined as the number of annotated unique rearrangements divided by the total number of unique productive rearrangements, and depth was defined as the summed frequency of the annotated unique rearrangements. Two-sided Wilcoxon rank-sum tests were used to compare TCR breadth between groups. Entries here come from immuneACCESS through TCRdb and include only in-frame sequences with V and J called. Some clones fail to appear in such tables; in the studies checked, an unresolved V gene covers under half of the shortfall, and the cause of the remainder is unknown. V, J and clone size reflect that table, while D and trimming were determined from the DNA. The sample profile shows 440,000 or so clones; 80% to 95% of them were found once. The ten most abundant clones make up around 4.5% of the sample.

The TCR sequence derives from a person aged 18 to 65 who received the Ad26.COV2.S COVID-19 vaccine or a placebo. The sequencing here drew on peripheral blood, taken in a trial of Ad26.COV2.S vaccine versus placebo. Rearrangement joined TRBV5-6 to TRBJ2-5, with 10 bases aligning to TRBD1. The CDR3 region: CASTSDRGRKRPQYF. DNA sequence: TGTGCCAGCACCTCAGACAGGGGGCGGAAGAGACCCCAGTACTTC.